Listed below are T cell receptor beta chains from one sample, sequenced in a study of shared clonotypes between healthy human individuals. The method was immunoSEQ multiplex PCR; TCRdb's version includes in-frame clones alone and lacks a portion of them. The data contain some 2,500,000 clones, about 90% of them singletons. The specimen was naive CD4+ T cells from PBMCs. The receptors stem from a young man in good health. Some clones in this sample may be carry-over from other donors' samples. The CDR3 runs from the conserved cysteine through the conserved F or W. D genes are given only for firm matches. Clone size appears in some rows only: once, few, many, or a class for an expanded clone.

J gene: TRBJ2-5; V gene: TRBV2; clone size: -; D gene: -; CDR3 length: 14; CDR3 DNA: TGTGCCAGCAGGGCCCGGGGGTACCAAGAGACCCAGTACTTC; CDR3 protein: CASRARGYQETQYF
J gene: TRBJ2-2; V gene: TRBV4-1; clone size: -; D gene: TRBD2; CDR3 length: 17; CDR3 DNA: TGCGCCAGCAGCCAAAGAGCACTAGCGGGAGCGGGCGGGGAGCTGTTTTTT; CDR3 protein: CASSQRALAGAGGELFF
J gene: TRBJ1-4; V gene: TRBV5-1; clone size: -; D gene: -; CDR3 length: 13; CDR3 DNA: TGCGCCAGCAGCTTCCGCACTAATGAAAAACTGTTTTTT; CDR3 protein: CASSFRTNEKLFF
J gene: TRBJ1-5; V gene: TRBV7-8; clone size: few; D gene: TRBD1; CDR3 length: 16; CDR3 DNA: TGTGCCAGCAGCTTGGGACAGGGGTATAGCAATCAGCCCCAGCATTTT; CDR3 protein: CASSLGQGYSNQPQHF
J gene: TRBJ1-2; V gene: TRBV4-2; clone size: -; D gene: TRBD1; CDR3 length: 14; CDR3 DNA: TGTGCCAGCAGCCCTCTGACAGGGGAACATGGCTACACCTTC; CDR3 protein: CASSPLTGEHGYTF
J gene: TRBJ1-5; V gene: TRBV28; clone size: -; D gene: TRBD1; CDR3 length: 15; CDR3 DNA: TGTGCCAGCAGTCTCTGGACAGGGGCGGATCAGCCCCAGCATTTT; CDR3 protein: CASSLWTGADQPQHF
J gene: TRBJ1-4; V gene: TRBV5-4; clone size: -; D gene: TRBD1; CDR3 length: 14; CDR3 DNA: TGTGCCAGCAGCTTGACAGGGGTGGATGAAAAACTGTTTTTT; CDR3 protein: CASSLTGVDEKLFF
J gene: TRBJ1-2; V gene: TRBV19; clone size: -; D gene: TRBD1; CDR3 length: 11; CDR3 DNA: TGTGCCAGTCGACAGGGAGGTGGCTACACCTTC; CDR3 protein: CASRQGGGYTF
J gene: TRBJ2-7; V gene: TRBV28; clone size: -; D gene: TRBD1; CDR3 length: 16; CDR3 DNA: TGTGCCAGCAGCCCGGCCGGAGGACAGGCCACCTACGAGCAGTACTTC; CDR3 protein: CASSPAGGQATYEQYF
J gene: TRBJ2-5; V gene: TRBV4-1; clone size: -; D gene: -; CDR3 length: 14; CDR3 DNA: TGCGCCAGCAGCCAAGATGGTCGCCAAGAGACCCAGTACTTC; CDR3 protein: CASSQDGRQETQYF
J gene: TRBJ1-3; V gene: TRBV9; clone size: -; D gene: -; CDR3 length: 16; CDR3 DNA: TGTGCCAGCAGCGGGGAAGGACGGCGCTCTGGAAACACCATATATTTT; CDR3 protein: CASSGEGRRSGNTIYF
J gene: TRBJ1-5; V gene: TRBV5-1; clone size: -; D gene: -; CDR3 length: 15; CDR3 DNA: TGCGCCAGCAGCCCTCTGGGTGGCTCCTATCAGCCCCAGCATTTT; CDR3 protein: CASSPLGGSYQPQHF
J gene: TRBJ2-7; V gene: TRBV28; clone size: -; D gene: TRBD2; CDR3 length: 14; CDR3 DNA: TGTGCCAGCAGTTTAGGGGGGGTGGCCTACGAGCAGTACTTC; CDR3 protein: CASSLGGVAYEQYF
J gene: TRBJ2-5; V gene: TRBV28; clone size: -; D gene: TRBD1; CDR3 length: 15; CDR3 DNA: TGTGCCAGCAGCTTGGGGGACAGGGGGCAAGAGACCCAGTACTTC; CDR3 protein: CASSLGDRGQETQYF
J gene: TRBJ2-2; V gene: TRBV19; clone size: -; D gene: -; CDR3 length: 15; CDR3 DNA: TGTGCCAGTAGTAGGACAGCTACGAACACCGGGGAGCTGTTTTTT; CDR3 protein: CASSRTATNTGELFF
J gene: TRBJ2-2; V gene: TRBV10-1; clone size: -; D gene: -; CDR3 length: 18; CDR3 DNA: TGCGCCAGGGGTGATGGGACGGGGAAATACAAGAGCACCGGGGAGCTGTTTTTT; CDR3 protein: CARGDGTGKYKSTGELFF
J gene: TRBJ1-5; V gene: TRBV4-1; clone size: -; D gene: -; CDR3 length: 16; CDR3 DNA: TGCGCCAGCAGCCAAGATTCCGTTTCTGGCAATCAGCCCCAGCATTTT; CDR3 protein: CASSQDSVSGNQPQHF
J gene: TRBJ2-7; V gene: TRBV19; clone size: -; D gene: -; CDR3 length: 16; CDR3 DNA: TGTGCCAGTAGTTATACCCCTACAGGGTGGGGCGACGAGCAGTACTTC; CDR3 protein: CASSYTPTGWGDEQYF
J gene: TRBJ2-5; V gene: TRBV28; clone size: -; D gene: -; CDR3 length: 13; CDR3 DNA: TGTGCCAGTCAAAGGGCGTGGGCGGTGACCCAGTACTTC; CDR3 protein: CASQRAWAVTQYF
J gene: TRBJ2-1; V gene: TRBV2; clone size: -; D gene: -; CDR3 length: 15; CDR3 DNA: TGTGCCAGCAGTGCTAGGTTCTCCTCCTACAATGAGCAGTTCTTC; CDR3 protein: CASSARFSSYNEQFF
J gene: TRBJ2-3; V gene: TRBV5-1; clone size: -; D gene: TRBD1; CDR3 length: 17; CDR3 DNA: TGCGCCAGCAGCTTCGGGCCCGCCCAGGGGGACACAGATACGCAGTATTTT; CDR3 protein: CASSFGPAQGDTDTQYF
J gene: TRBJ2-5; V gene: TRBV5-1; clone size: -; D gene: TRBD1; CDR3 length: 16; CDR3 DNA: TGCGCCAGCAGCAGTCAAGGGACAGGGGGCTTACAGACCCAGTACTTC; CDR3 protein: CASSSQGTGGLQTQYF
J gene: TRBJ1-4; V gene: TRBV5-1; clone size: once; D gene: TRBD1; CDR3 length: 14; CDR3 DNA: TGCGCCAGCAGCACGGGACAGGGCAGTGAAAAACTGTTTTTT; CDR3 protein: CASSTGQGSEKLFF
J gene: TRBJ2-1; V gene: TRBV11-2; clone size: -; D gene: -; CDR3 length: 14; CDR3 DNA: TGTGCCAGCAGCAACGGACAGATTTACAATGAGCAGTTCTTC; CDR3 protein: CASSNGQIYNEQFF
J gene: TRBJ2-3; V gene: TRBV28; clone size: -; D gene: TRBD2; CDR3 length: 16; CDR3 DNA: TGTGCCAGCAGTCGTAGCGGGAGGGCTAACACAGATACGCAGTATTTT; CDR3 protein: CASSRSGRANTDTQYF
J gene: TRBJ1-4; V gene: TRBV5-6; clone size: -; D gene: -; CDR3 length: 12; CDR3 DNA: TGTGCCAGCAGCCCTTTATATGAAAAACTGTTTTTT; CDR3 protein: CASSPLYEKLFF
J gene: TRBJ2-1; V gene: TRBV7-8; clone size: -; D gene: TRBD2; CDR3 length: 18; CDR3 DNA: TGTGCCAGCAGCTCATCGAGGCCCGGGACTAGGACATACAATGAGCAGTTCTTC; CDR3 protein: CASSSSRPGTRTYNEQFF
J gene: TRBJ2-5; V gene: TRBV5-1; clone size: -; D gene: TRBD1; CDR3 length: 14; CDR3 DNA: TGCGCCAGCAGCTTGGAGGGGGCCCAAGAGACCCAGTACTTC; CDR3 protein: CASSLEGAQETQYF
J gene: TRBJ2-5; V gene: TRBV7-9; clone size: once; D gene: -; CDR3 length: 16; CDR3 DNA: TGTGCCAGCAGCTCCCCCCTAGGACACTTCACCGAGACCCAGTACTTC; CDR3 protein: CASSSPLGHFTETQYF
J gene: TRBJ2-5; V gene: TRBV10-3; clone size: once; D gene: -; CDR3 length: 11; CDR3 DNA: TGTGCCACCCGGCTGGGAGAGACCCAGTACTTC; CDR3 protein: CATRLGETQYF
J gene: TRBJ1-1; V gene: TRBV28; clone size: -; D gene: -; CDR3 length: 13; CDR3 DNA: TGTGCCAGCAGTTTATTCGTGAACACTGAAGCTTTCTTT; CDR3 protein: CASSLFVNTEAFF
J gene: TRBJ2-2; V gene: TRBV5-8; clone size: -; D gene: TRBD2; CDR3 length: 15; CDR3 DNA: TGTGCCAGCAGCTTAAGGCTAGCGGGCTACGGGGAGCTGTTTTTT; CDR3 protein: CASSLRLAGYGELFF
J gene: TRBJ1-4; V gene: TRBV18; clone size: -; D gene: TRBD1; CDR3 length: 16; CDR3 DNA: TGTGCCAGCTCATCCGGACAGGGGGCAACTAATGAAAAACTGTTTTTT; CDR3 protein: CASSSGQGATNEKLFF
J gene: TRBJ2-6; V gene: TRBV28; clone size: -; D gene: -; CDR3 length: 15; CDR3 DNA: TGTGCCAGCAGCATCGGGGGTTCTGGGGCCAACGTCCTGACTTTC; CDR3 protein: CASSIGGSGANVLTF
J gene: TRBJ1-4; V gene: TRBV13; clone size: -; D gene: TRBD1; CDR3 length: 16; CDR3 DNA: TGTGCCAGCAGCTGGCCGGGACAGGGGATGGGTGAAAAACTGTTTTTT; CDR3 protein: CASSWPGQGMGEKLFF
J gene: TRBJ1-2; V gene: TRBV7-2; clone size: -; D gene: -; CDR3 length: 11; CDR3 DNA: TGTGCCAGCAGCTTAAACTATGGCTACACCTTC; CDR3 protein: CASSLNYGYTF
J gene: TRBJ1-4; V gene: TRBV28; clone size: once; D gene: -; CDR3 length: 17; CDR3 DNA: TGTGCCAGCAGTTTAGGCGGTTTGGCCCTTGTTAATGAAAAACTGTTTTTT; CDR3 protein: CASSLGGLALVNEKLFF
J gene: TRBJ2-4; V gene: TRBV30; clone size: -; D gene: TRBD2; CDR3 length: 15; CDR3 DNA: TGTGCCTGGAGTGTACTAGCGGGAGAGAAAAACATTCAGTACTTC; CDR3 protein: CAWSVLAGEKNIQYF
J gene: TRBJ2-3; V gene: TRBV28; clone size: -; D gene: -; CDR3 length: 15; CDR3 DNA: TGTGCCAGCAGCCCTCCCCAGCGAGGCACAGATACGCAGTATTTT; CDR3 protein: CASSPPQRGTDTQYF
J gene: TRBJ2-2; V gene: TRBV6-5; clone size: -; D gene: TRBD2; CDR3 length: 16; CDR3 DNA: TGTGCCAGCAGTTACGCGAGCGGGAGAGTTGCCGGGGAGCTGTTTTTT; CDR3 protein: CASSYASGRVAGELFF
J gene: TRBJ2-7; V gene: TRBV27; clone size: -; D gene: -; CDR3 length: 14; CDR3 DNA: TGTGCCAGCAGTTTCCGGACCGTCTCCTACGAGCAGTACTTC; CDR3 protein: CASSFRTVSYEQYF
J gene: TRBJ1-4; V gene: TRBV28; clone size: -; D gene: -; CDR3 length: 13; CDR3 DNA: TGTGCCAGCAGTTTAGCAGAGGACGAAAAACTGTTTTTT; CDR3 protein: CASSLAEDEKLFF
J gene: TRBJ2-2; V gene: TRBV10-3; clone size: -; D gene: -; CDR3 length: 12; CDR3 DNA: TGTGCCATCGCAGGTCTCGCCGGGGAGCTGTTTTTT; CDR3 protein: CAIAGLAGELFF
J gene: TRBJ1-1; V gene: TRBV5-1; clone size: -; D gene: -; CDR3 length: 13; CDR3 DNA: TGCGCCAGCAGTCCTCAGATGAACACTGAAGCTTTCTTT; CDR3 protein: CASSPQMNTEAFF
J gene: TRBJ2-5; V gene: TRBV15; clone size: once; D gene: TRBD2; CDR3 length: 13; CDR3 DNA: TGTGCCACCAGCCCGCGACCCGGGGGGGCCCAGTACTTC; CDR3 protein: CATSPRPGGAQYF
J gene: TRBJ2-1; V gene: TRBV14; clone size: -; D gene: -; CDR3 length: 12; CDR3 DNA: TGTGCCAGCAGCCAAGGGAGGGGGGAGCAGTTCTTC; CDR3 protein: CASSQGRGEQFF
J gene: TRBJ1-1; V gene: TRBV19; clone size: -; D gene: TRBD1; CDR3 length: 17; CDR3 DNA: TGTGCCAGTAGTAATCGAGCCGGGACAGGGATGAACACTGAAGCTTTCTTT; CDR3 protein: CASSNRAGTGMNTEAFF
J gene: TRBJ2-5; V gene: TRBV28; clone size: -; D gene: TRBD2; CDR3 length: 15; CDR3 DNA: TGTGCCAGCCATGGAGGCGGAAAATTCACTAGCGGATCGTACTTC; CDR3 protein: CASHGGGKFTSGSYF
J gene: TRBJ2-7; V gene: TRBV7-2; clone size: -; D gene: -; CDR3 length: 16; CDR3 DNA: TGTGCCAGCAGCAGGTCTTCCCTAGCGAATTCCTACGAGCAGTACTTC; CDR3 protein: CASSRSSLANSYEQYF
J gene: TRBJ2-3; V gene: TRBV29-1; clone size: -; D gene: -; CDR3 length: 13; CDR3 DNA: TGCAGCGTTGAAAGGGGAATTGGAGATACGCAGTATTTT; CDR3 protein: CSVERGIGDTQYF
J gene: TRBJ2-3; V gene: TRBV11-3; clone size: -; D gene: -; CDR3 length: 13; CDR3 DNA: TGTGCCAGCCGCAAGGCTTCCACAGATACGCAGTATTTT; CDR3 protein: CASRKASTDTQYF
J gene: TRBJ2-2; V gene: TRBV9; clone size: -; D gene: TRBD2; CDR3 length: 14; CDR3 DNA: TGTGCCAGCGGGAAGCGGGAGGGCACCGGGGAGCTGTTTTTT; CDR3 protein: CASGKREGTGELFF
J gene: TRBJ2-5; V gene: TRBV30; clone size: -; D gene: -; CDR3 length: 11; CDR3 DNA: TGTGCCTGGACCCTCAGGGAGACCCAGTACTTC; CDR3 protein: CAWTLRETQYF
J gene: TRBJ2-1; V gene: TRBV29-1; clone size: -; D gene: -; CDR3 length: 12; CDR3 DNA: TGCAGCGTAATGAGGGCCTACAATGAGCAGTTCTTC; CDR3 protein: CSVMRAYNEQFF
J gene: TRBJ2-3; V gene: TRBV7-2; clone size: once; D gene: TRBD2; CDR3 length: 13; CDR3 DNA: TGTGCCAGCAGCCCACGGGAGGAAGATACGCAGTATTTT; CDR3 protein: CASSPREEDTQYF
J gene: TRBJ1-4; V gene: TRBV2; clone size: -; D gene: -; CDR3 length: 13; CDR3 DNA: TGTGCCAGCATGTTAACATTCCAGGAAAAACTGTTTTTT; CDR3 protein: CASMLTFQEKLFF